This is a list of T cell receptor beta chains from one sample in a study of naive and memory T cell subsets. TCRdb analysed the 5' RACE reads with MiXCR anew, one entry per CDR3 protein. The data show more than 45,000 distinct CDR3 sequences, approximately 4.5% seen once. These receptors were taken from a female donor in good health. CDR3s include the opening cysteine and the closing phenylalanine or tryptophan. The order of the fields is J gene, V gene, clone size, D gene, CDR3 protein, CDR3 DNA. D genes are given only for firm matches. A row's size may be missing; if present it is once, few, many or a size class.

j_gene: TRBJ2-5; v_gene: TRBV28; abundance: many; d_gene: TRBD2; CDR3aa: CASSSLLAGGPETQYF; CDR3nt: TGTGCCAGCAGTTCCCTTCTAGCGGGAGGGCCTGAGACCCAGTACTTC
j_gene: TRBJ1-2; v_gene: TRBV27; abundance: -; d_gene: -; CDR3aa: CASSLYQGRDGYTF; CDR3nt: TGTGCCAGCAGTTTATATCAAGGGCGGGATGGCTACACCTTC
j_gene: TRBJ2-1; v_gene: TRBV27; abundance: -; d_gene: -; CDR3aa: CASRSAPQGNEQFF; CDR3nt: TGTGCCAGCCGATCGGCGCCCCAGGGCAATGAGCAGTTCTTC
j_gene: TRBJ2-4; v_gene: TRBV3-1; abundance: many; d_gene: TRBD2; CDR3aa: CASSPGLAGSKNIQYF; CDR3nt: TGTGCCAGCAGCCCCGGACTAGCGGGTTCCAAAAACATTCAGTACTTC
j_gene: TRBJ2-1; v_gene: TRBV11-1; abundance: many; d_gene: -; CDR3aa: CASSGRTTNNEQFF; CDR3nt: TGTGCCAGCAGCGGTAGGACTACAAACAATGAGCAGTTCTTC
j_gene: TRBJ2-5; v_gene: TRBV29-1; abundance: many; d_gene: TRBD1; CDR3aa: CSVVRTGVFQETQYF; CDR3nt: TGCAGCGTTGTAAGGACAGGGGTATTCCAAGAGACCCAGTACTTC
j_gene: TRBJ1-2; v_gene: TRBV28; abundance: -; d_gene: -; CDR3aa: CASSNDRSYGDTF; CDR3nt: TGTGCCAGCAGTAATGACAGGAGCTATGGCGACACCTTC
j_gene: TRBJ2-7; v_gene: TRBV5-1; abundance: few; d_gene: TRBD1; CDR3aa: CASSPGDRGFYEQYF; CDR3nt: TGCGCCAGCAGCCCCGGAGACAGGGGTTTCTACGAGCAGTACTTC
j_gene: TRBJ1-4; v_gene: TRBV6-1; abundance: many; d_gene: -; CDR3aa: CASSLDRSTTNEKLFF; CDR3nt: TGTGCCAGCAGTTTGGACAGATCCACAACTAATGAAAAACTGTTTTTT
j_gene: TRBJ2-5; v_gene: TRBV18; abundance: many; d_gene: -; CDR3aa: CASSPVVASKETQYF; CDR3nt: TGTGCCAGCTCACCAGTGGTAGCGTCGAAAGAGACCCAGTACTTC
j_gene: TRBJ1-2; v_gene: TRBV28; abundance: many; d_gene: -; CDR3aa: CASSFRGSYTF; CDR3nt: TGTGCCAGCAGTTTCCGAGGGTCCTACACCTTC
j_gene: TRBJ2-7; v_gene: TRBV19; abundance: many; d_gene: -; CDR3aa: CASSMGRTGTDYEQYF; CDR3nt: TGTGCCAGTAGTATGGGGAGGACGGGTACTGATTACGAGCAGTACTTC
j_gene: TRBJ1-2; v_gene: TRBV28; abundance: few; d_gene: -; CDR3aa: CASSLRYYGDTF; CDR3nt: TGTGCCAGCAGTTTAAGGTACTATGGCGACACCTTC
j_gene: TRBJ2-7; v_gene: TRBV5-1; abundance: many; d_gene: -; CDR3aa: CASSHGSYEQYF; CDR3nt: TGCGCCAGCAGCCACGGTTCCTACGAGCAGTACTTC
j_gene: TRBJ2-3; v_gene: TRBV7-9; abundance: many; d_gene: -; CDR3aa: CASSLGESQYF; CDR3nt: TGTGCCAGCAGCTTAGGGGAGTCGCAGTATTTT
j_gene: TRBJ2-5; v_gene: TRBV12-3/TRBV12-4; abundance: many; d_gene: -; CDR3aa: CASSLRAGETQYF; CDR3nt: TGTGCCAGCAGTTTAAGGGCGGGAGAGACCCAGTACTTC
j_gene: TRBJ2-3; v_gene: TRBV20-1; abundance: many; d_gene: -; CDR3aa: CSAKGGFTDTQYF; CDR3nt: TGCAGTGCTAAGGGGGGGTTCACAGATACGCAGTATTTT
j_gene: TRBJ2-1; v_gene: TRBV24-1; abundance: many; d_gene: -; CDR3aa: CATSPALNYNEQFF; CDR3nt: TGTGCCACCAGTCCGGCACTAAATTACAATGAGCAGTTCTTC
j_gene: TRBJ2-1; v_gene: TRBV28; abundance: many; d_gene: -; CDR3aa: CASSLYRQVRNEQFF; CDR3nt: TGTGCCAGCAGTTTATATCGGCAGGTCCGAAATGAGCAGTTCTTC
j_gene: TRBJ1-1; v_gene: TRBV12-5; abundance: many; d_gene: TRBD1; CDR3aa: CASGLVGTGAEAFF; CDR3nt: TGTGCTAGTGGTTTGGTGGGGACAGGGGCTGAAGCTTTCTTT
j_gene: TRBJ2-7; v_gene: TRBV9; abundance: many; d_gene: -; CDR3aa: CASSAKAMRNYEQYF; CDR3nt: TGTGCCAGCAGCGCAAAGGCGATGAGGAACTACGAGCAGTACTTC
j_gene: TRBJ2-3; v_gene: TRBV7-2; abundance: many; d_gene: -; CDR3aa: CASSLVDKSTDTQYF; CDR3nt: TGTGCCAGCAGCTTAGTGGACAAGAGCACAGATACGCAGTATTTT
j_gene: TRBJ2-3; v_gene: TRBV6-6; abundance: many; d_gene: TRBD2; CDR3aa: CASSYSKGVGSGSRTDTQYF; CDR3nt: TGTGCCAGCAGTTACTCGAAAGGGGTGGGCAGCGGGAGTCGAACAGATACGCAGTATTTT